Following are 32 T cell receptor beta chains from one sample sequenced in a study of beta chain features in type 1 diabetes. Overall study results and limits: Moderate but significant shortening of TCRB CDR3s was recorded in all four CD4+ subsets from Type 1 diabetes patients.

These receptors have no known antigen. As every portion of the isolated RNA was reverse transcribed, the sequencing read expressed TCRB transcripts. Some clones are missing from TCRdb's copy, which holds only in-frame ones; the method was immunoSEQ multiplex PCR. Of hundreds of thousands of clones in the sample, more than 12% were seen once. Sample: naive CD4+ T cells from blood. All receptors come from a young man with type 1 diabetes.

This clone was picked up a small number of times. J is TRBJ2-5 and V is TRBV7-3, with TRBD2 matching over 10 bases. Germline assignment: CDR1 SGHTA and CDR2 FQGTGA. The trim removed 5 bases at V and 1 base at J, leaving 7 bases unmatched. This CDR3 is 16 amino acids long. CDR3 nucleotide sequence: TGTGCCAGCAGCCCATTAGCGGGGGGCCTCCAAGAGACCCAGTACTTC. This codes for CASSPLAGGLQETQYF.

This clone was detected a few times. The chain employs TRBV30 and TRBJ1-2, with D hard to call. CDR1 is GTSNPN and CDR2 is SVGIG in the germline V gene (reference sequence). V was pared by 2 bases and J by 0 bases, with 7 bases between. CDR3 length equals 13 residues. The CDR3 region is CAWSIAPNYGYTF. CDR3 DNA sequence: TGTGCCTGGAGTATCGCACCTAACTATGGCTACACCTTC.

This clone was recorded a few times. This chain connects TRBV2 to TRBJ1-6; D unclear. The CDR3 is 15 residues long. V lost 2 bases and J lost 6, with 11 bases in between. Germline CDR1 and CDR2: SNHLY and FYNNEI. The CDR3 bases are TGTGCCAGCAGTGAACAGCCAGTCAGTAATTCACCCCTCCACTTT. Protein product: CASSEQPVSNSPLHF.

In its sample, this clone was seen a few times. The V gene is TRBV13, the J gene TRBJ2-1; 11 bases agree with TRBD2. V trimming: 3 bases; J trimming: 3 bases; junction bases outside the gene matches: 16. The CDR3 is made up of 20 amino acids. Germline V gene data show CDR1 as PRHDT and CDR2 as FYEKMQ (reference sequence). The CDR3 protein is CASSFLSGVGLAENYNEQFF. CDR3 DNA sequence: TGTGCCAGCAGCTTTCTATCAGGGGTGGGACTAGCGGAGAACTACAATGAGCAGTTCTTC.

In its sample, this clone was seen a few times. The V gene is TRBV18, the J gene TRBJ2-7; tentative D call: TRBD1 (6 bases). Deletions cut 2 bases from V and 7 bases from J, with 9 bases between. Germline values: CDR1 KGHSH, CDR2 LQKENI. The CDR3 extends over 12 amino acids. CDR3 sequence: CASSPTGFEQYF. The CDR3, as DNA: TGTGCCAGCTCACCAACAGGGTTTGAGCAGTACTTC.

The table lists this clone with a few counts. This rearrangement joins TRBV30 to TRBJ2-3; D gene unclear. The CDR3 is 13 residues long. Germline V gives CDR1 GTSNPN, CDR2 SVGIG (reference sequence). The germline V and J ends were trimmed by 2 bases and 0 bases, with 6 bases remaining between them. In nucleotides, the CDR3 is TGTGCCTGGAGTAAGGGAAGCACAGATACGCAGTATTTT. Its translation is CAWSKGSTDTQYF. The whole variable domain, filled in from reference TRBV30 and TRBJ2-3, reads SQTIHQWPATLVQPVGSPLSLECTVEGTSNPNLYWYRQAAGRGLQLLFYSVGIGQISSEVPQNLSASRPQDRQFILSSKKLLLSDSGFYLCAWSKGSTDTQYFGPGTRLTVL.

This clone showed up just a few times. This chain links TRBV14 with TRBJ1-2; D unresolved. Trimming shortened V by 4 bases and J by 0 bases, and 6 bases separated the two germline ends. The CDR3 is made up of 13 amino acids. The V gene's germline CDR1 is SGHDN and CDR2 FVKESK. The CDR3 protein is CASSLTANYGYTF. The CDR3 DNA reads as TGTGCCAGCAGCCTTACAGCTAACTATGGCTACACCTTC.

DNA of the CDR3: TGTGCCAGCAGTACTTATGGTGAGACCCAGTACTTC. Translating it yields CASSTYGETQYF. The chain employs TRBV2 and TRBJ2-5; D gene uncertain. The CDR3 covers 12 residues. Germline lookup yields CDR1 SNHLY and CDR2 FYNNEI. V shed 5 bases and J shed 5 bases, with 9 bases lying between them.

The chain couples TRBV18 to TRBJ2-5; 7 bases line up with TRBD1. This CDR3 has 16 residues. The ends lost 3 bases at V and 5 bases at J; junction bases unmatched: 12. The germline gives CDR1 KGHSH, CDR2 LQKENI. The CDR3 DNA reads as TGTGCCAGCTCACCCTCAAATACAGGGGCCCGCGAGACCCAGTACTTC. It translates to CASSPSNTGARETQYF. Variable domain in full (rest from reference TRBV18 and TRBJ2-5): NAGVMQNPRHLVRRRGQEARLRCSPMKGHSHVYWYRQLPEEGLKFMVYLQKENIIDESGMPKERFSAEFPKEGPSILRIQQVVRGDSAAYFCASSPSNTGARETQYFGPGTRLLVL.

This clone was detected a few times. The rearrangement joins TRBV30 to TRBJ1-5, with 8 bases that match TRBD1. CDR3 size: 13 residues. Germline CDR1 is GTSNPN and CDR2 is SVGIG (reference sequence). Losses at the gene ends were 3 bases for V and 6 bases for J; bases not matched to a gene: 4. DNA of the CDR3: TGTGCCTGGAGCCCGACAGGGGCTCAGCCCCAGCATTTT. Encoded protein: CAWSPTGAQPQHF.

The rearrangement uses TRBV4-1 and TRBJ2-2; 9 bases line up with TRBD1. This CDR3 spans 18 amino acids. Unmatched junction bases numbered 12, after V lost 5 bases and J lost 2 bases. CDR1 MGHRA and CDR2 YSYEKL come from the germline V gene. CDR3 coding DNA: TGCGCCAGCAGCAACTACAGGGGGCCAAAACCTAACACCGGGGAGCTGTTTTTT. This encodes CASSNYRGPKPNTGELFF.

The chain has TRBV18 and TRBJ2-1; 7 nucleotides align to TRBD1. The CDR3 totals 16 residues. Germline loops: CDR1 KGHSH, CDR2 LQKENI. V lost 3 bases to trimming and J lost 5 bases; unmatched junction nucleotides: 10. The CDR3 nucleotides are TGTGCCAGCTCACCCCGTACAGGGGATCAGGACAATGAGCAGTTCTTC. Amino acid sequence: CASSPRTGDQDNEQFF.

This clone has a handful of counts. The CDR3 protein is CASRSPAGGPTDTQYF. The CDR3 nucleotides are TGTGCGAGTCGGAGTCCAGCGGGGGGGCCTACAGATACGCAGTATTTT. The rearrangement uses TRBV10-3 and TRBJ2-3; 10 nucleotides line up with TRBD2. The germline V gene has CDR1 ENHRY and CDR2 SYGVKD. This CDR3 region has 16 residues.

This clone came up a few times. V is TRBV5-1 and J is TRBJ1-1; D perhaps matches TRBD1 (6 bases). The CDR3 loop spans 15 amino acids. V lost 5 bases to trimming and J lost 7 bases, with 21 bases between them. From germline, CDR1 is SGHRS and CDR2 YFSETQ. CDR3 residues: CASSGGGRVEGEAFF. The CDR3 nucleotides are TGCGCCAGCAGTGGCGGGGGCAGGGTAGAAGGTGAAGCTTTCTTT.

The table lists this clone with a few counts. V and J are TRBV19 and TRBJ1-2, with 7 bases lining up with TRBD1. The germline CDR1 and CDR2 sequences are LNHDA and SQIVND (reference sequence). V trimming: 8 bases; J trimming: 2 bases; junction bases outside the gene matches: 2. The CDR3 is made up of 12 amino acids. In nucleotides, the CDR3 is TGTGCCAGTGGGACAGTCAACTATGGCTACACCTTC. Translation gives CASGTVNYGYTF. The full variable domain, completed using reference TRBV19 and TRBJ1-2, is DGGITQSPKYLFRKEGQNVTLSCEQNLNHDAMYWYRQDPGQGLRLIYYSQIVNDFQKGDIAEGYSVSREKKESFPLTVTSAQKNPTAFYLCASGTVNYGYTFGSGTRLTVV.

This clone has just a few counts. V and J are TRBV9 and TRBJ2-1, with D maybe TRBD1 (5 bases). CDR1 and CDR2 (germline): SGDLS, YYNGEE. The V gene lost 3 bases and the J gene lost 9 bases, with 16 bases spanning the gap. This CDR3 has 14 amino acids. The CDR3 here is CASSGPSTDSEQFF. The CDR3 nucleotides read TGTGCCAGCAGCGGCCCTAGTACCGACAGTGAGCAGTTCTTC.

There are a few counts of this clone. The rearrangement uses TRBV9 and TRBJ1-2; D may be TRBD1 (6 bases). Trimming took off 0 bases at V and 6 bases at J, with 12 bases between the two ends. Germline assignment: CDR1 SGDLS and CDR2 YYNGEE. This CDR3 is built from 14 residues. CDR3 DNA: TGTGCCAGCAGCGTAGGGACAGCTTCTAATGGCTACACCTTC. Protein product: CASSVGTASNGYTF.

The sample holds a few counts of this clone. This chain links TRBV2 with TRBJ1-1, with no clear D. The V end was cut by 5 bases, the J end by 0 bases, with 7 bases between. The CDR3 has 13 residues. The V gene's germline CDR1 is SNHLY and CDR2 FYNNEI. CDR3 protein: CASSNQMNTEAFF. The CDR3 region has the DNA TGTGCCAGCAGTAATCAAATGAACACTGAAGCTTTCTTT.

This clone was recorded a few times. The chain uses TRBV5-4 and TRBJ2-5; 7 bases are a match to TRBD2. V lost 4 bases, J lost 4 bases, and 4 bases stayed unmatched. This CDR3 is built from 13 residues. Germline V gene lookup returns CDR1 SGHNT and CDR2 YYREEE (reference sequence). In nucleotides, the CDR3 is TGTGCCAGCAGCGTCGGGGGGAGAGAGACCCAGTACTTC. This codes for CASSVGGRETQYF.

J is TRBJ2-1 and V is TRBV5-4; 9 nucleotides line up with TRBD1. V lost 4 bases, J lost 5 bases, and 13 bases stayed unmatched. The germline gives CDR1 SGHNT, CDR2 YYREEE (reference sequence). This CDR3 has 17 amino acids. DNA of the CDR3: TGTGCCAGCAGCCCCAACGCCGGGACAGGGAGACACAATGAGCAGTTCTTC. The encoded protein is CASSPNAGTGRHNEQFF.

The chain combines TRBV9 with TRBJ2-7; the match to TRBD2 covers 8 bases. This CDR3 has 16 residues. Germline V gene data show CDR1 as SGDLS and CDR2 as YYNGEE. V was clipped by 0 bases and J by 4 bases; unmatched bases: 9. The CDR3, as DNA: TGTGCCAGCAGCGTAGGTGAGCGGGAGAAAAGGTACGAGCAGTACTTC. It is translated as CASSVGEREKRYEQYF.

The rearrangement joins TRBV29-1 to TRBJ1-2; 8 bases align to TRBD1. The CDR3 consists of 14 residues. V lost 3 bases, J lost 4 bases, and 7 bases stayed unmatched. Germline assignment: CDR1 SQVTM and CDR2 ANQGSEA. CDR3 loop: CSVESGTGVYGYTF. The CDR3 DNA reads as TGCAGCGTTGAGAGCGGGACAGGCGTCTATGGCTACACCTTC.

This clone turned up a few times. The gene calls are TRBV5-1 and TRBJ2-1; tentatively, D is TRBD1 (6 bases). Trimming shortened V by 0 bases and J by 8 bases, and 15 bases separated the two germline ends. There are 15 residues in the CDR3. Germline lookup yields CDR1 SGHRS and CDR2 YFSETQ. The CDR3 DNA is TGCGCCAGCAGCTTGGTGGCAGGGGATAGGGATGAGCAGTTCTTC. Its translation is CASSLVAGDRDEQFF.

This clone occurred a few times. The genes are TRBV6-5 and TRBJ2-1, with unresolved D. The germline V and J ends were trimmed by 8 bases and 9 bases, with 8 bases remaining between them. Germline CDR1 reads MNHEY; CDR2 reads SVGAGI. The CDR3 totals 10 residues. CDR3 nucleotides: TGTGCCAGCTCCCGGGTTGAGCAGTTCTTC. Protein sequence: CASSRVEQFF.

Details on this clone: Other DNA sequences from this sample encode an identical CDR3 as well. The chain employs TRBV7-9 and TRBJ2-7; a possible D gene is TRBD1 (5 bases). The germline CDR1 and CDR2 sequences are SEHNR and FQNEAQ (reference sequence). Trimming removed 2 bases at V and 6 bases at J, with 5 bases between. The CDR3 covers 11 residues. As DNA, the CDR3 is TGTGCCAGCAGCTTAACAGGCGAGCAGTACTTC. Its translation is CASSLTGEQYF.

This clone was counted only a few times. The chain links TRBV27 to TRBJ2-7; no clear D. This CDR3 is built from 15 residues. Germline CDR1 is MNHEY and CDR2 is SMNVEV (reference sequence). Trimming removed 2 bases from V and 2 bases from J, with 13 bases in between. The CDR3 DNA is TGTGCCAGCAGTTTAAGGATGGCACAAGCCTACGAGCAGTACTTC. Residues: CASSLRMAQAYEQYF.

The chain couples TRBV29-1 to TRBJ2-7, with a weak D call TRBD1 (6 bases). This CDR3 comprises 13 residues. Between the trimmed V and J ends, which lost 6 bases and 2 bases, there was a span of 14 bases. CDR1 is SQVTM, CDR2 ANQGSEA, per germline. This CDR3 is CSVTVDSAYEQYF. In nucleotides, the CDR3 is TGCAGCGTAACCGTGGACAGTGCCTACGAGCAGTACTTC.

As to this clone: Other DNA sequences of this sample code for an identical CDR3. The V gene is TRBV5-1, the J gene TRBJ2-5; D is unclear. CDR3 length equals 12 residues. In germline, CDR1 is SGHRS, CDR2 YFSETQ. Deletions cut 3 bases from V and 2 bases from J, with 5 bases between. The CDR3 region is CASSSSQETQYF. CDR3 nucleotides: TGCGCCAGCAGCTCCTCACAAGAGACCCAGTACTTC.

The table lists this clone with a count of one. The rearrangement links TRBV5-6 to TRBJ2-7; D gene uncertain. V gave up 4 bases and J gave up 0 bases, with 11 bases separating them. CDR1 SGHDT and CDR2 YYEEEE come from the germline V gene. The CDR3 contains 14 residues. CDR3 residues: CASSPRSRSYEQYF. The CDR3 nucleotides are TGTGCCAGCAGCCCTCGGTCTCGCTCCTACGAGCAGTACTTC.

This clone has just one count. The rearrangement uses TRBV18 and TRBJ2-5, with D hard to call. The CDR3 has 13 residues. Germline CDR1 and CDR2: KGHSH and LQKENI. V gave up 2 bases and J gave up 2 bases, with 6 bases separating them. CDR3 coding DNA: TGTGCCAGCTCACCAAACACTCAAGAGACCCAGTACTTC. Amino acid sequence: CASSPNTQETQYF.

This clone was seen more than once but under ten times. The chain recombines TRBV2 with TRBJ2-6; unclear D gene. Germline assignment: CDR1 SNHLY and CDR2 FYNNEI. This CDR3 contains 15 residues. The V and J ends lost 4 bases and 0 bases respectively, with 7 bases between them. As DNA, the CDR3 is TGTGCCAGCAGTGGAGGAGTCTCTGGGGCCAACGTCCTGACTTTC. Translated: CASSGGVSGANVLTF.

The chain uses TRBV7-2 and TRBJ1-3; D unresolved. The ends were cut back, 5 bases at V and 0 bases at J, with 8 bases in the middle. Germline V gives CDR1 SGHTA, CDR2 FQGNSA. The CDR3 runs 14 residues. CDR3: CASSTRPSGNTIYF. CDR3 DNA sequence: TGTGCCAGCAGCACCAGGCCCTCTGGAAACACCATATATTTT.